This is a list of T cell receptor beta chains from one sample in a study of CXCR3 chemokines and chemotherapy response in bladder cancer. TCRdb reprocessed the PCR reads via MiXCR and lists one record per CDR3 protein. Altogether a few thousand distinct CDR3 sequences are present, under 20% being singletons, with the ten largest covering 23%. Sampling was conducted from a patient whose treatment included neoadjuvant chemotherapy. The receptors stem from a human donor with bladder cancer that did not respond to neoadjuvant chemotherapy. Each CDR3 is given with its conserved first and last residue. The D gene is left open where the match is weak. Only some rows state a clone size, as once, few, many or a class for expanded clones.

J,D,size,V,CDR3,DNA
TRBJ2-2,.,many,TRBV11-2,CASSLEGSNTGELFF,TGTGCCAGCAGCTTAGAAGGCTCTAACACCGGGGAGCTGTTTTTT
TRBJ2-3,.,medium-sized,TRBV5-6,CASQKDGTQYF,TGTGCCAGCCAGAAAGACGGAACGCAGTATTTT
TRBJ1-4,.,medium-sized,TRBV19,CASSIAMGRREKLFF,TGTGCCAGTAGTATAGCTATGGGGCGTCGGGAAAAACTGTTTTTT
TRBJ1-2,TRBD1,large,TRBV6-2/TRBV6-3,CASRELRDRADHNYGYTF,TGTGCCAGCAGAGAGCTCCGGGACAGGGCAGACCACAACTATGGCTACACCTTC
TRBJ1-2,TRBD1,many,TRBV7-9,CASSSGQGFYGYTF,TGTGCCAGCAGCTCGGGACAGGGGTTCTATGGCTACACCTTC
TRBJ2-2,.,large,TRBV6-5,CASSYYPRTVGTGELFF,TGTGCCAGCAGTTACTACCCGAGGACAGTTGGGACCGGGGAGCTGTTTTTT
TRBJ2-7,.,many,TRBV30,CAWSVGAKSYEQYF,TGTGCCTGGAGTGTTGGCGCCAAATCCTACGAGCAGTACTTC
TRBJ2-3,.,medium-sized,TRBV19,CASSVGGHNTDTQYF,TGTGCCAGTAGTGTCGGGGGGCATAACACAGATACGCAGTATTTT
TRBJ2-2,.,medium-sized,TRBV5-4,CASNREPNTGELFF,TGTGCCAGCAACAGGGAACCGAACACCGGGGAGCTGTTTTTT
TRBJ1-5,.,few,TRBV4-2,CASSQEFEGLQPQHF,TGTGCCAGCAGCCAAGAATTTGAAGGGCTTCAGCCCCAGCATTTT
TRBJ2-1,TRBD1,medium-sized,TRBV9,CASADWTGNSEQFF,TGTGCCAGCGCCGACTGGACAGGGAATAGTGAGCAGTTCTTC
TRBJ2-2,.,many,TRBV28,CASSLWRGVNTGELFF,TGTGCCAGCAGTTTATGGCGGGGAGTGAACACCGGGGAGCTGTTTTTT
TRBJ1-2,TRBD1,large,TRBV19,CASWTGEANYGYTF,TGTGCCAGTTGGACAGGGGAAGCTAACTATGGCTACACCTTC
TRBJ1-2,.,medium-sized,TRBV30,CAWSQEGLYGYTF,TGTGCCTGGAGCCAGGAAGGACTCTATGGCTACACCTTC
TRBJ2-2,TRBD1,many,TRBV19,CASSSGTGLTGELFF,TGTGCCAGTAGTAGCGGGACAGGGCTAACCGGGGAGCTGTTTTTT
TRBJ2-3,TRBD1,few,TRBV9,CASSVERGPDTQYF,TGTGCCAGCAGCGTGGAAAGGGGGCCGGATACGCAGTATTTT
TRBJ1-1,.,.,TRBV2,CASRKDSQGEAFF,TGTGCCAGCAGAAAAGACAGTCAGGGCGAAGCTTTCTTT
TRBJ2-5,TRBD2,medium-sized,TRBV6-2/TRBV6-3,CASRRLAGTLETQYF,TGTGCCAGCAGGAGATTAGCGGGGACGTTAGAGACCCAGTACTTC
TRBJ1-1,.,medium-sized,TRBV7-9,CASSFELAATEAFF,TGTGCCAGCAGCTTCGAGTTAGCAGCCACTGAAGCTTTCTTT
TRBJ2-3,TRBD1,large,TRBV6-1,CASSVGTAHTDTQYF,TGTGCCAGCAGTGTAGGGACAGCTCACACAGATACGCAGTATTTT
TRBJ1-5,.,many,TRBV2,CASNPGPDQPQHF,TGTGCCAGCAACCCCGGGCCAGATCAGCCCCAGCATTTT
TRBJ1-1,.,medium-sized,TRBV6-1,CASRLNREFGAFF,TGTGCCAGCAGATTAAATAGGGAGTTTGGAGCTTTCTTT
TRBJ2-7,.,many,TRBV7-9,CASSFGAAIYEQYF,TGTGCCAGCAGCTTCGGGGCCGCCATCTACGAGCAGTACTTC
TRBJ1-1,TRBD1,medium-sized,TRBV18,CASSPGTGMNTEAFF,TGTGCCAGCTCACCAGGGACAGGGATGAACACTGAAGCTTTCTTT
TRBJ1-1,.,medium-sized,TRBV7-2,CASSPYKGGEAFF,TGTGCCAGCAGCCCGTACAAGGGTGGGGAAGCTTTCTTT
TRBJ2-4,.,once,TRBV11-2,CASSLPDRNIQYF,TGTGCCAGCAGCTTACCTGACAGGAACATTCAGTACTTC
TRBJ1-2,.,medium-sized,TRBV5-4,CASSLTRDGYTF,TGTGCCAGCAGCTTGACCAGGGACGGCTACACCTTC
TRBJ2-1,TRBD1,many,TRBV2,CASSDAGQGASDEQFF,TGTGCCAGCAGTGACGCGGGACAGGGGGCGTCCGATGAGCAGTTCTTC
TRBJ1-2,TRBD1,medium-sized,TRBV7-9,CASNSGQGIYGYTF,TGTGCCAGCAATTCGGGACAGGGGATCTATGGCTACACCTTC
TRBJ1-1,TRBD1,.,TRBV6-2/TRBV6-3,CASSRSPGTGLPEAFF,TGTGCCAGCAGTCGCAGCCCCGGGACAGGGCTCCCTGAAGCTTTCTTT
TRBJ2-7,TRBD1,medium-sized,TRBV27,CASSALGQGGYEQYF,TGTGCCAGCAGTGCGCTGGGACAGGGAGGGTACGAGCAGTACTTC
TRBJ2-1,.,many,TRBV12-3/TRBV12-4,CASSLVGGENEQFF,TGTGCCAGCAGTTTAGTCGGCGGGGAGAATGAGCAGTTCTTC
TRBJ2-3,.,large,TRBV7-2,CASSPAMRSTDTQYF,TGTGCCAGCAGCCCTGCTATGCGGTCCACAGATACGCAGTATTTT
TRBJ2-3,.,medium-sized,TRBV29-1,CSVHYTTDTQYF,TGCAGCGTTCACTACACCACAGATACGCAGTATTTT
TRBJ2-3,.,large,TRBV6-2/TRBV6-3,CASGGDTDTQYF,TGTGCCAGCGGGGGAGACACAGATACGCAGTATTTT
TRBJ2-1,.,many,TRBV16,CASSQSYNNEQFF,TGTGCCAGCAGCCAATCCTATAACAATGAGCAGTTCTTC
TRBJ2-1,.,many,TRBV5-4,CASSLVLVAEQFF,TGTGCCAGCAGCTTGGTGCTAGTGGCTGAGCAGTTCTTC
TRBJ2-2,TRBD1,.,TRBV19,CASSGGTGGAELFF,TGTGCCAGTTCTGGAGGGACAGGGGGCGCGGAGCTGTTTTTT
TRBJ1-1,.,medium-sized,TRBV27,CASSHTTENTEAFF,TGTGCCAGCAGTCATACGACAGAGAACACTGAAGCTTTCTTT
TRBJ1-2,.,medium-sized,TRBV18,CASSRQNDYGYTF,TGTGCCAGCTCGCGACAGAACGACTATGGCTACACCTTC
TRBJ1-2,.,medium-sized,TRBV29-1,CSAHPGGRTSGYTF,TGCAGCGCCCACCCCGGGGGGCGCACCTCTGGCTACACCTTC
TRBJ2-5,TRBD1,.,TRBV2,CASSETTGVLETQYF,TGTGCCAGCAGTGAAACGACAGGGGTCTTGGAGACCCAGTACTTC
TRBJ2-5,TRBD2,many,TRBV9,CASSVSSGGRGETQYF,TGTGCCAGCAGCGTGTCTAGCGGGGGGCGGGGAGAGACCCAGTACTTC
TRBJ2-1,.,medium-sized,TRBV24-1,CATSSRGNEQFF,TGTGCCACCAGTTCCAGGGGAAATGAGCAGTTCTTC
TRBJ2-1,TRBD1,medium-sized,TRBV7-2,CASSTRMDRGNEQFF,TGTGCCAGCAGCACCCGGATGGACAGGGGGAACGAGCAGTTCTTC
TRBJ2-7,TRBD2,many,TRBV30,CAWSTGTTPRDEQYF,TGTGCCTGGAGTACCGGGACTACACCTCGCGACGAGCAGTACTTC
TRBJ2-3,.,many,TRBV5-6,CASSPYRGPPSDTQYF,TGTGCCAGCAGCCCTTACAGAGGGCCCCCTTCGGATACGCAGTATTTT
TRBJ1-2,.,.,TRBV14,CASSQTTSYGYTF,TGTGCCAGCAGCCAAACGACATCCTATGGCTACACCTTC
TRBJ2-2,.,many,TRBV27,CASSLLAGAGTGELFF,TGTGCCAGCAGTTTACTTGCGGGGGCGGGGACCGGGGAGCTGTTTTTT